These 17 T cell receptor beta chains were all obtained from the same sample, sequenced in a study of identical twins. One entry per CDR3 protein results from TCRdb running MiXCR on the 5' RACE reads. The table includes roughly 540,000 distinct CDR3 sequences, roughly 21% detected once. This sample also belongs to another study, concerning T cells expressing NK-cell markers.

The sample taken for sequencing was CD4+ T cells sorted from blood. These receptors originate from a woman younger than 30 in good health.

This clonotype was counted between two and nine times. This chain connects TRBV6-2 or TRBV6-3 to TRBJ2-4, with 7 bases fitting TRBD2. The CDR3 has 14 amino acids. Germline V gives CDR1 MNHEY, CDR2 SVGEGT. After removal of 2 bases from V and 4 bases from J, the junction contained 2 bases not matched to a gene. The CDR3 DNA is TGTGCCAGCAGTTACCTGGGAGGGAAAAACATTCAGTACTTC. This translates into CASSYLGGKNIQYF.

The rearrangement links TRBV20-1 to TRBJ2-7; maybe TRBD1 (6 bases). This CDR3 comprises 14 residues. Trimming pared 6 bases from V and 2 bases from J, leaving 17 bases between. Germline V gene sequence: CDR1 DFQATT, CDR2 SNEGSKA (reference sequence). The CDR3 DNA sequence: TGCAGTGCCCACCAGGGGTCCCTACCCTACGAGCAGTACTTC. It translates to CSAHQGSLPYEQYF.

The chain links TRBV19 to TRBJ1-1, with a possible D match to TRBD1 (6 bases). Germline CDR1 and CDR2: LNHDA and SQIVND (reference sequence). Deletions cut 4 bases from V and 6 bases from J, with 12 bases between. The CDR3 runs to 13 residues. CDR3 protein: CASSTYQGPEAFF. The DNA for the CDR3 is TGTGCCAGTAGTACCTATCAGGGGCCTGAAGCTTTCTTT.

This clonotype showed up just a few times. The CDR3 sequence: CSAWTSGHTDTQYF. Written as DNA, the CDR3 is TGCAGTGCTTGGACTAGCGGGCACACAGATACGCAGTATTTT. V and J are TRBV20-1 and TRBJ2-3; 11 bases are shared with TRBD2. There are 14 residues in the CDR3. Germline loops: CDR1 DFQATT, CDR2 SNEGSKA (reference sequence). The ends lost 5 bases at V and 2 bases at J; junction bases unmatched: 3.

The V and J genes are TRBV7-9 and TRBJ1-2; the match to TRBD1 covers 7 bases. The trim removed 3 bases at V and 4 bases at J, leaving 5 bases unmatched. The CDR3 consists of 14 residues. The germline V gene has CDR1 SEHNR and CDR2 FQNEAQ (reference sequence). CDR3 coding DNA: TGTGCCAGCAGCTTTACAGGGGAGACCTATGGCTACACCTTC. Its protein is CASSFTGETYGYTF.

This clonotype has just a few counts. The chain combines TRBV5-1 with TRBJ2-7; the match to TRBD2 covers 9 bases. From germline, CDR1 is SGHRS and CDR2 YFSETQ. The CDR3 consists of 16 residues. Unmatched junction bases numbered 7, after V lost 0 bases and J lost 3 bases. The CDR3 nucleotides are TGCGCCAGCAGCTTGGTTAGCGGGGGACATAACTACGAGCAGTACTTC. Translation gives CASSLVSGGHNYEQYF. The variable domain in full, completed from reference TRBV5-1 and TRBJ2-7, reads KAGVTQTPRYLIKTRGQQVTLSCSPISGHRSVSWYQQTPGQGLQFLFEYFSETQRNKGNFPGRFSGRQFSNSRSEMNVSTLELGDSALYLCASSLVSGGHNYEQYFGPGTRLTVT.

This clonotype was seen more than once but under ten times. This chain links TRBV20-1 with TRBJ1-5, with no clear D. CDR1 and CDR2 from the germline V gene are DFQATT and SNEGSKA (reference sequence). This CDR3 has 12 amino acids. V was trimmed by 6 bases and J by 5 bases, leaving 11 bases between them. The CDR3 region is CSAGRKDQPQHF. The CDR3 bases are TGCAGTGCAGGGAGGAAGGATCAGCCCCAGCATTTT.

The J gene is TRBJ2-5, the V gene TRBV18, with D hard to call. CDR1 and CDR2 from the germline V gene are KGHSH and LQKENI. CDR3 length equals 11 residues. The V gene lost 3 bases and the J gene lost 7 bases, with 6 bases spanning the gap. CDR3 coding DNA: TGTGCCAGCTCACCGAGTAGGACCCAGTACTTC. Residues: CASSPSRTQYF.

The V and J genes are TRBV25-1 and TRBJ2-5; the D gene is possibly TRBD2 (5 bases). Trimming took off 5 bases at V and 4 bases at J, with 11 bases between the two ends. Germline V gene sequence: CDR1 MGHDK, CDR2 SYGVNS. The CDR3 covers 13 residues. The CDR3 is CASSPFEGETQYF. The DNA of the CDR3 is TGTGCCAGCAGTCCATTCGAGGGAGAGACCCAGTACTTC.

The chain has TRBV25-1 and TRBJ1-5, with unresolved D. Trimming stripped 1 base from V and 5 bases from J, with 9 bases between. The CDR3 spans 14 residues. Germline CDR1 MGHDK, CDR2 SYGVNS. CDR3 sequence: CASSEWLRDQPQHF. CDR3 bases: TGTGCCAGCAGTGAATGGCTCCGGGATCAGCCCCAGCATTTT.

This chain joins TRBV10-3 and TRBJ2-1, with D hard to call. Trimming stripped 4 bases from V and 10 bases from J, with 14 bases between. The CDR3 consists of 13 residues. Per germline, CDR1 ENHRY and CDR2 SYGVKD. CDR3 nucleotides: TGTGCCATCAGTGTACTGGGTAGTGGGGAGCAGTTCTTC. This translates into CAISVLGSGEQFF.

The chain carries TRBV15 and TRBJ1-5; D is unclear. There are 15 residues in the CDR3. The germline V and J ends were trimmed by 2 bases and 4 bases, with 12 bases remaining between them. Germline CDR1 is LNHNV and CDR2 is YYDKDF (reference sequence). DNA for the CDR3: TGTGCCACCAGCAGAAGGCCCCCAAGGAATCAGCCCCAGCATTTT. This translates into CATSRRPPRNQPQHF.

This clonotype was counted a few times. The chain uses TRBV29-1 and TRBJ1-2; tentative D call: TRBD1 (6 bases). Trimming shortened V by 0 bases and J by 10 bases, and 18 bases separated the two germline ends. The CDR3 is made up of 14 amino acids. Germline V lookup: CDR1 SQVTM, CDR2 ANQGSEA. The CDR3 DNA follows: TGCAGCGTTGAAGAGCGGGGCGGAAGGGGGTCCTACACCTTC. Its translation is CSVEERGGRGSYTF.

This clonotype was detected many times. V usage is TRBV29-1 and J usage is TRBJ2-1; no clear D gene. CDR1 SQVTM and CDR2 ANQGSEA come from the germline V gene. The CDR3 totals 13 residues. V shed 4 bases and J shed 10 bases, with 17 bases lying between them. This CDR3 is CSVAWLLRDEQFF. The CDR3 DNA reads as TGCAGCGTTGCTTGGCTTCTTCGAGACGAGCAGTTCTTC.

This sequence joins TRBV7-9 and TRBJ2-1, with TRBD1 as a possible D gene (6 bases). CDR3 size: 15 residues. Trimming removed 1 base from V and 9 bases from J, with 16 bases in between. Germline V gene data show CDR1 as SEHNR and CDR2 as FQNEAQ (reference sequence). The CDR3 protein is CASSLGAGEWSEQFF. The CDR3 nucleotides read TGTGCCAGCAGCTTAGGGGCAGGGGAATGGAGTGAGCAGTTCTTC.

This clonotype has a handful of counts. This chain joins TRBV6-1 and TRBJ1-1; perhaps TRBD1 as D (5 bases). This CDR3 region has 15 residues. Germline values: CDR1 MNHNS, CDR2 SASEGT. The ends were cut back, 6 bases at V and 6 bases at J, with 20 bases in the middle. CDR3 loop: CASSTPRGGMAEAFF. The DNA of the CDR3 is TGTGCCAGCAGCACACCCCGGGGGGGGATGGCTGAAGCTTTCTTT.

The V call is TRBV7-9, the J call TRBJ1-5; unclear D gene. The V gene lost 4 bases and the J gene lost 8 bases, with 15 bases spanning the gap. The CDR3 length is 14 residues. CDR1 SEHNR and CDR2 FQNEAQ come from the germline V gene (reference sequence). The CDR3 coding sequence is TGTGCCAGCAGCTCGCGCCGAGACGGCGAGCCCCAGCATTTT. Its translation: CASSSRRDGEPQHF.